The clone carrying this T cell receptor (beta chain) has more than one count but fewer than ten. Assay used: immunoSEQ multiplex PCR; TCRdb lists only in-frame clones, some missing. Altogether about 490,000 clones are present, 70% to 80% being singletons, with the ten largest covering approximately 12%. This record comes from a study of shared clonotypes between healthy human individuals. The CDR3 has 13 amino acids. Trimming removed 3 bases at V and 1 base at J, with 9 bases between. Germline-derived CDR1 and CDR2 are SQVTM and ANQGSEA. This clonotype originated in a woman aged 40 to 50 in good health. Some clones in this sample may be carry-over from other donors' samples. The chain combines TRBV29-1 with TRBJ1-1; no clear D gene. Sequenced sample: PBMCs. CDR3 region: CSVDGEKNTEAFF. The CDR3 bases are TGCAGCGTTGATGGGGAAAAGAACACTGAAGCTTTCTTT.